This is a list of T cell receptor beta chains from one sample in a study of OX40 agonist ivuxolimab in advanced cancers. TCRdb's table, derived via immunoSEQ multiplex PCR, lists solely in-frame clones and lacks some. The sample consists of about 62,000 clones, 65% to 85% of them appearing once. The source was CD4+ or CD8+ T cells sorted from blood, collected in a trial of the OX40 agonist ivuxolimab. The receptors derive from an adult with an advanced solid tumor such as melanoma, head and neck, liver or kidney cancer. The CDR3 runs from the conserved cysteine through the conserved F or W. The D gene is left open where the match is weak. Part of the rows lack a size; the others show once, few, many or a class for expanded clones.

d_gene: .
v_gene: TRBV18
abundance: .
CDR3aa: CASSSELTANTGELFF

d_gene: TRBD1
v_gene: TRBV29-1
abundance: .
CDR3aa: CSVAVGAGGSGELFF

d_gene: TRBD1
v_gene: TRBV5-4
abundance: .
CDR3aa: CASSPSGTDYEQYF

d_gene: .
v_gene: TRBV7-2
abundance: .
CDR3aa: CASSLGLYTNTEAFF

d_gene: TRBD1
v_gene: TRBV18
abundance: few
CDR3aa: CASSEDRLNYGYTF

d_gene: .
v_gene: TRBV15
abundance: .
CDR3aa: CATSRDLEELAKNIQYF

d_gene: .
v_gene: TRBV19
abundance: medium-sized
CDR3aa: CAAAGGLNQPQHF

d_gene: .
v_gene: TRBV7-2
abundance: .
CDR3aa: CASSIPQRSLYGYTF

d_gene: TRBD1
v_gene: TRBV4-2
abundance: .
CDR3aa: CASSQDHRPGGRGGYTF

d_gene: TRBD2
v_gene: TRBV10-3
abundance: once
CDR3aa: CAISPTRGLAGGNDEQFF

d_gene: TRBD1
v_gene: TRBV9
abundance: .
CDR3aa: CASNEQGANTGELFF

d_gene: .
v_gene: TRBV5-5
abundance: .
CDR3aa: CASSPGGRTEAFF

d_gene: TRBD1
v_gene: TRBV19
abundance: .
CDR3aa: CASSILGGSNQPQHF

d_gene: .
v_gene: TRBV7-2
abundance: .
CDR3aa: CASSPTRTGNTIYF

d_gene: .
v_gene: TRBV7-2
abundance: .
CDR3aa: CASSFSLDRAYEQYF

d_gene: TRBD1
v_gene: TRBV27
abundance: .
CDR3aa: CASRNPGQGITGELFF

d_gene: .
v_gene: TRBV5-1
abundance: .
CDR3aa: CASSLAGSHEQYF

d_gene: .
v_gene: TRBV19
abundance: .
CDR3aa: CASRADGYSNQPQHF

d_gene: .
v_gene: TRBV6-5
abundance: .
CDR3aa: CASSELNTQYF

d_gene: TRBD2
v_gene: TRBV6-5
abundance: .
CDR3aa: CASTTGGMGEQFF

d_gene: TRBD1
v_gene: TRBV7-2
abundance: .
CDR3aa: CASSLVQGATYGYTF

d_gene: .
v_gene: TRBV7-9
abundance: .
CDR3aa: CASSSTRVGYTF

d_gene: .
v_gene: TRBV25-1
abundance: .
CDR3aa: CASSEEGPVETQYF

d_gene: TRBD1
v_gene: TRBV7-2
abundance: .
CDR3aa: CASSLPSRGPEQFF

d_gene: .
v_gene: TRBV7-6
abundance: .
CDR3aa: CASSPTRIVPGNTIYF

d_gene: .
v_gene: TRBV27
abundance: .
CDR3aa: CASSPYSTGNEKLFF

d_gene: .
v_gene: TRBV5-6
abundance: .
CDR3aa: CASTQTGDTQYF

d_gene: .
v_gene: TRBV6-6
abundance: .
CDR3aa: CASSYFERGRNEQFF

d_gene: .
v_gene: TRBV6-1
abundance: .
CDR3aa: CASSSNTEAFF

d_gene: .
v_gene: TRBV7-9
abundance: .
CDR3aa: CASSLSEKLFF

d_gene: TRBD1
v_gene: TRBV19
abundance: .
CDR3aa: CASSLSGTGYTEAFF

d_gene: .
v_gene: TRBV5-1
abundance: few
CDR3aa: CASSLPGAGNTGELFF

d_gene: TRBD1
v_gene: TRBV5-5
abundance: .
CDR3aa: CASSAGQGSSVYGYTF

d_gene: TRBD1
v_gene: TRBV11-1
abundance: .
CDR3aa: CASSQDRLQPQHF

d_gene: TRBD2
v_gene: TRBV7-2
abundance: .
CDR3aa: CASSPTLAGGQGETQYF

d_gene: TRBD1
v_gene: TRBV30
abundance: .
CDR3aa: CACDRAGQPQHF

d_gene: .
v_gene: TRBV9
abundance: .
CDR3aa: CASSVSSGENEKLFF

d_gene: .
v_gene: TRBV6-1
abundance: .
CDR3aa: CASSWGDEQYF

d_gene: TRBD1
v_gene: TRBV4-2
abundance: .
CDR3aa: CASSQMDRDTEAFF

d_gene: .
v_gene: TRBV4-2
abundance: few
CDR3aa: CASSQGGIGYTF

d_gene: .
v_gene: TRBV20-1
abundance: .
CDR3aa: CSARQVAEAFF

d_gene: TRBD1
v_gene: TRBV7-2
abundance: .
CDR3aa: CASSYTGGSDTQYF

d_gene: TRBD2
v_gene: TRBV14
abundance: .
CDR3aa: CASSSRLALTDTQYF

d_gene: .
v_gene: TRBV18
abundance: once
CDR3aa: CASSPTESSGNTIYF

d_gene: .
v_gene: TRBV19
abundance: .
CDR3aa: CASSSKVNTEAFF

d_gene: .
v_gene: TRBV5-1
abundance: .
CDR3aa: CACSRALSYEQYF

d_gene: .
v_gene: TRBV4-1
abundance: .
CDR3aa: CASSQEDSAAYEQYF

d_gene: .
v_gene: TRBV19
abundance: .
CDR3aa: CASSYGYEQYF

d_gene: .
v_gene: TRBV19
abundance: few
CDR3aa: CASSDRLNTEAFF

d_gene: .
v_gene: TRBV19
abundance: .
CDR3aa: CASTRGSDTEAFF

d_gene: TRBD1
v_gene: TRBV12-5
abundance: .
CDR3aa: CASGYAGQGLDTGELFF